This T cell receptor beta chain emerged from a study of blood T cell repertoires in COVID-19 (dated by TCRdb to the early 2020s). The study in broad terms: The collaborator samples originated in the United States, Italy and Spain and spanned the acute and convalescent phases of COVID-19. The material from the prospective study consisted of cDNA or gDNA derived from T cells, B-cell-depleted T cells, or PBMCs. Samples came from the ongoing ImmuneRACE study (first 160 participants) plus 1,254 subjects from 6 global collaborators. The dataset comprised deeply sampled blood TCRbeta repertoires from subjects exposed to, actively infected with, or recovered from COVID-19. A de-identified subject ID, COVID-19 status, age in years and sex were almost always included in the sample metadata. Where HLA class I and class II types were available, the types were taken from metadata supplied by the sample provider, not from assay-based typing. The repertoires were made available in a free public database intended to serve as a resource for research on the immune response to SARS-CoV-2. The paper as a whole reports these results and caveats: How much clinical and demographic metadata was included differed by source and by participant, and the metadata was provided uncurated.

TCRbeta CDR3 regions were amplified from genomic DNA using the immunoSEQ Assay, a bias-controlled multiplex PCR. As for the authors' bioinformatics: The number of nucleated cells in each sample was estimated by amplification of reference gene primers within the assay. To quantify the absolute abundance of each unique TCRbeta CDR3 rearrangement, sequence reads were collapsed and filtered. For each sample, productive Simpson clonality was calculated by taking the square root of Simpson's diversity index across productive rearrangements. In its TCRdb copy, this immuneACCESS table keeps in-frame sequences only and misses some clones. Where compared with another copy, unresolved V genes explain less than half of these, and the others have no known cause. For V, J and clone size, that table is used; D and trimming come from the DNA. In this sample the table shows about 260,000 clones, 87% of which occur a single time. The top ten clonotypes cover around 2.5% of the sample.

To note about this clone: It lacks a known antigen. No per-base quality is available; no much larger clone lies one base away.

Collaborating institutions collected whole blood in K2EDTA tubes following their own protocols. For TCRbeta analysis, collaborator samples were shipped as frozen whole blood, as isolated PBMCs, or as DNA extracted from either sample type. V was cut back by 3 bases and J by 6 bases, leaving a gap of 19 bases between them. Via the germline V gene, CDR1 is MDHEN and CDR2 SYDVKM. The CDR3 measures 16 amino acids from cysteine to phenylalanine. The entry retains the CDR3 DNA only, 48 bases that are in frame from base 1. The sequence came from a woman in her fifties or sixties with acute or convalescent COVID-19. The specimen sequenced was peripheral blood. This sequence uses TRBV28 and TRBJ2-3, with a tentative D gene TRBD1 over 6 matching bases. The CDR3 here reads CASSFSGTPALDTQYF. The DNA sequence is given as TGTGCCAGCAGTTTTTCGGGGACACCCGCGTTGGATACGCAGTATTTT.